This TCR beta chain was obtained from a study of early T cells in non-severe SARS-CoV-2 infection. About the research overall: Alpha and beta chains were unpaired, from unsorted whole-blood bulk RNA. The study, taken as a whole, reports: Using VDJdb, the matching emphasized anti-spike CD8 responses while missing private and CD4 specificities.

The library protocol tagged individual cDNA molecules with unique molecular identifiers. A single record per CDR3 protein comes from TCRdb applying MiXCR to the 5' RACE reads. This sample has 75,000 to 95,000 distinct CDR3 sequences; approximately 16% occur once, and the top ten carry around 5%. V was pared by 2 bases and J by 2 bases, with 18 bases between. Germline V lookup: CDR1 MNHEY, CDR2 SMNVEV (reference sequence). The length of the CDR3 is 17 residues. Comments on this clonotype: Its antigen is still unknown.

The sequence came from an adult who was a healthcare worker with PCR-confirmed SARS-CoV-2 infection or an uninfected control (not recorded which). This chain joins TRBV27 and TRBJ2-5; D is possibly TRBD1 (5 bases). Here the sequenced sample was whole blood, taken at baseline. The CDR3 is CASSLAPISTAQETQYF. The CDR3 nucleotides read TGTGCCAGCAGTTTAGCCCCCATCTCGACAGCTCAAGAGACCCAGTACTTC.